This T cell receptor beta chain was recovered during a study of T cells in tumors after PD-1 blockade. Trimming took 0 bases from V and 1 from J, leaving 15 bases between them. Per germline, CDR1 SGHVS and CDR2 FQNEAQ. CDR3 length: 17 residues. Assay: immunoSEQ multiplex PCR; the TCRdb copy retains only in-frame clones and omits some. Of about 14,000 clones in the sample, approximately 73% were seen once. Points on this clone: Its antigen is unidentified.

Study-level points and caveats: Two pre-treatment samples showed no clonal replacement between them.

The chain links TRBV7-8 to TRBJ1-1; weak D call: TRBD1 (5 bases). The starting material was tumor tissue, obtained after anti-PD-1 treatment. The clonotype originates from a human donor with cutaneous squamous cell carcinoma. The CDR3 DNA reads as TGTGCCAGCAGCTTAGCCGGGACCAAGATACAGAACACTGAAGCTTTCTTT. Translating gives CASSLAGTKIQNTEAFF.